These T cell receptor beta chains were read from a single sample in a study of T-cell memory formation after mild COVID-19. TCRdb recomputed calls from the 5' RACE reads with MiXCR, one row per CDR3 protein. The sample has around 410,000 distinct CDR3 sequences; 23% are singletons. Material for sequencing was PBMCs or a T cell subset sorted from them (not recorded which). The receptors come from an adult woman who had mild COVID-19 (a few samples of this study predate the infection). Cell type and time point are not known. The CDR3 runs from the conserved cysteine through the conserved F or W. The D gene is left open where the match is weak. Part of the rows lack a size; the others show once, few, many or a class for expanded clones.

CDR3aa: CASSFLAGGENEQFF
CDR3nt: TGTGCCAGCAGTTTCCTAGCGGGGGGCGAGAATGAGCAGTTCTTC
abundance: NA
d_gene: TRBD2
j_gene: TRBJ2-1
v_gene: TRBV6-5

CDR3aa: CASSALRDGYGYTF
CDR3nt: TGCGCCAGCAGCGCCCTCAGGGATGGGTATGGCTACACCTTC
abundance: many
d_gene: NA
j_gene: TRBJ1-2
v_gene: TRBV5-1

CDR3aa: CASRLGGSSYEQYF
CDR3nt: TGTGCCAGCAGGCTGGGAGGGAGCTCCTACGAGCAGTACTTC
abundance: NA
d_gene: TRBD2
j_gene: TRBJ2-7
v_gene: TRBV12-3/TRBV12-4

CDR3aa: CASSRKEPAYEQYF
CDR3nt: TGTGCCAGCAGCCGTAAGGAACCCGCCTACGAGCAGTACTTC
abundance: NA
d_gene: NA
j_gene: TRBJ2-7
v_gene: TRBV3-1

CDR3aa: CASSLAAGRGAQETQYF
CDR3nt: TGTGCCAGCAGCTTAGCGGCGGGCAGGGGCGCTCAAGAGACCCAGTACTTC
abundance: NA
d_gene: NA
j_gene: TRBJ2-5
v_gene: TRBV7-2

CDR3aa: CASILTGTSGTNTGELFF
CDR3nt: TGTGCCAGCATCCTCACCGGGACTAGCGGAACGAACACCGGGGAGCTGTTTTTT
abundance: NA
d_gene: TRBD2
j_gene: TRBJ2-2
v_gene: TRBV7-2

CDR3aa: CAWSLAGKQETQYF
CDR3nt: TGTGCCTGGAGCCTAGCGGGGAAGCAAGAGACCCAGTACTTC
abundance: few
d_gene: TRBD2
j_gene: TRBJ2-5
v_gene: TRBV30

CDR3aa: CASSTKISRLARVNEQFF
CDR3nt: TGCGCCAGCAGCACCAAGATATCAAGGCTAGCCCGGGTCAATGAGCAGTTCTTC
abundance: NA
d_gene: NA
j_gene: TRBJ2-1
v_gene: TRBV4-3

CDR3aa: CASSAPTSADTQYF
CDR3nt: TGTGCCAGCAGCGCCCCTACTAGTGCAGATACGCAGTATTTT
abundance: many
d_gene: NA
j_gene: TRBJ2-3
v_gene: TRBV9

CDR3aa: CASRPRVNGEKLFF
CDR3nt: TGTGCCAGTAGACCCCGAGTGAATGGTGAAAAACTGTTTTTT
abundance: NA
d_gene: NA
j_gene: TRBJ1-4
v_gene: TRBV19

CDR3aa: CASSLSRPEYGYTF
CDR3nt: TGTGCCAGCAGTTTATCCCGCCCGGAGTATGGCTACACCTTC
abundance: NA
d_gene: NA
j_gene: TRBJ1-2
v_gene: TRBV27

CDR3aa: CASSPIPGPAETQYF
CDR3nt: TGTGCCAGCAGCCCAATTCCGGGACCAGCAGAGACCCAGTACTTC
abundance: few
d_gene: NA
j_gene: TRBJ2-5
v_gene: TRBV7-2

CDR3aa: CASSGETTGELFF
CDR3nt: TGTGCCAGCAGTGGAGAGACCACCGGGGAGCTGTTTTTT
abundance: NA
d_gene: NA
j_gene: TRBJ2-2
v_gene: TRBV2

CDR3aa: CASSFMGQGSTDTQYF
CDR3nt: TGTGCCAGCAGCTTTATGGGACAGGGAAGCACAGATACGCAGTATTTT
abundance: NA
d_gene: TRBD1
j_gene: TRBJ2-3
v_gene: TRBV5-6

CDR3aa: CASSLSGFSYNEQFF
CDR3nt: TGTGCCAGCAGCCTTAGCGGGTTTTCCTACAATGAGCAGTTCTTC
abundance: few
d_gene: TRBD2
j_gene: TRBJ2-1
v_gene: TRBV5-5

CDR3aa: CASSPTEPQETQYF
CDR3nt: TGTGCCAGCTCACCAACAGAGCCTCAAGAGACCCAGTACTTC
abundance: few
d_gene: NA
j_gene: TRBJ2-5
v_gene: TRBV18

CDR3aa: CASSQTPGQWYF
CDR3nt: TGTGCCAGCAGCCAGACACCGGGACAGTGGTACTTC
abundance: NA
d_gene: TRBD1
j_gene: TRBJ2-7
v_gene: TRBV3-1